Below are 5 T cell receptor beta chains sequenced from a single sample in a study of blood T cell repertoires in COVID-19 (dated by TCRdb to the early 2020s). Library preparation employed the immunoSEQ multiplex PCR assay. TCRdb provides this immuneACCESS table in a form limited to in-frame rearrangements. Some clones are lacking; in checked studies, under half of them reflect an unresolved V gene, and why the rest are absent is not known. The sample table contains roughly 71,000 clones; only one count was recorded for approximately 85% of them. About 23% of the sample is held by the ten biggest clonotypes. Sequenced: peripheral blood. The receptors shown here come from a man aged 50-60 years with acute or convalescent COVID-19.

The V and J genes are TRBV12-5 and TRBJ1-5; 11 nucleotides agree with TRBD1. The CDR3 is 16 residues long. V gave up 5 bases and J gave up 6 bases; unmatched junction bases: 9. Germline values: CDR1 LGHNT, CDR2 FRNRAP. This CDR3 reads CASGTLPGQGVQPQHF. The CDR3 DNA is TGTGCTAGTGGTACCCTTCCGGGACAGGGGGTTCAGCCCCAGCATTTT.

The chain links TRBV19 to TRBJ2-7; 7 bases align to TRBD1. Per germline, CDR1 LNHDA and CDR2 SQIVND (reference sequence). The CDR3 has 15 amino acids. The junction had 11 bases not matched to a gene; V was cut back by 6 bases and J by 3 bases. DNA for the CDR3: TGTGCCAGTAGATTTTCCCCCGGGACAGACTACGAGCAGTACTTC. It codes for CASRFSPGTDYEQYF.

This clone was seen a single time. The chain combines TRBV19 with TRBJ1-2; 9 positions agree with TRBD1. Germline CDR1 is LNHDA and CDR2 is SQIVND (reference sequence). CDR3 length equals 13 residues. V shed 4 bases and J 8 bases; nucleotides not matched to a gene: 5. Here the CDR3 DNA reads TGTGCCAGTAGTAAAGACAGGGGGAAAGGCTACACCTTC. Protein: CASSKDRGKGYTF.

The chain combines TRBV5-8 with TRBJ1-2; 9 positions match TRBD1. The V segment lost 4 bases and the J segment 7 bases; nucleotides outside the gene matches: 11. The CDR3 is 15 residues long. The germline V gene has CDR1 SGHTS and CDR2 YDEGEE. The CDR3 is CASSQNPGQGFGYTF. The CDR3 DNA follows: TGTGCCAGCAGCCAAAATCCGGGACAGGGTTTTGGCTACACCTTC.

The V gene is TRBV6-5, the J gene TRBJ2-1; 7 bases are shared with TRBD1. V lost 2 bases and J lost 3; bases outside the gene matches: 1. This CDR3 spans 14 amino acids. Germline V gene data show CDR1 as MNHEY and CDR2 as SVGAGI. The CDR3 DNA reads TGTGCCAGCAGTTACGCAGGGGGCTACAATGAGCAGTTCTTC. The encoded protein is CASSYAGGYNEQFF.